One TCR beta chain is described in this entry. Its antigen is still unknown. There are no base qualities to consult, and no much larger clone falls within one base. V lost 2 bases and J lost 4 bases; the stretch between them is 11 bases long. Per the germline V gene, SGHRS is the CDR1 and YFSETQ is the CDR2. The cysteine opens and the phenylalanine closes a CDR3 of 14 amino acids. Only the CDR3 part of the read is kept: 42 bases, read in frame from the first base. To sequence the TCRbeta CDR3 region, genomic DNA was isolated from the sorted cells. TCRbeta CDR3 regions were sequenced using the immunoSEQ Assay. What TCRdb holds here is the immuneACCESS table cut down to in-frame rearrangements. Part of the clones is not present; checked against another copy, under half of the missing clones reflect an unresolved V gene, and the others are unexplained. The sample data list roughly 20,000 clones, and about 80% of these were observed just once. The ten largest account for around 31% of the sample.

This sample is drawn from a study of OX40 agonist ivuxolimab in advanced cancers. About the study as a whole: Ivuxolimab, which targeted the costimulatory receptor OX40 (CD134), was an agonistic, fully human IgG2 monoclonal antibody. Intravenous ivuxolimab was administered to patients every 2 weeks at six dose levels: 0.01, 0.1, 0.3, 1.5, 3 and 10 mg/kg. Of the approximately 50 patients in dose escalation, about 19 had hepatocellular carcinoma, roughly 15 had melanoma, 9 had renal cell carcinoma and 9 had head and neck cancer. In the dose-escalation cohort, around four fifths of patients were male, and the mean age was approximately 60 years, with a range of 23 to 79. Prior anti-PD-1, anti-PD-L1 or anti-CTLA-4 therapy was permitted, and checkpoint inhibitors had been received by 40% to 50% of dose-escalation patients. Partial responses occurred in three dose-escalation patients, of whom one had hepatocellular carcinoma and two had cutaneous melanoma. Peripheral TCRbeta sequencing was intended to test whether TCR sequence diversity was altered and clonal T-cell expansion was caused by ivuxolimab. The paper describes the monotherapy dose-escalation part (N = 52 patients) of the phase I trial of ivuxolimab.

On the study overall, not on this receptor specifically: Antigen specificity was not determined for the clonally expanded peripheral T cells. Low levels of normalized T-cell clonal expansion were also shown by some nonresponding patients. After ivuxolimab, more expanded clones were found on average in CD8+ T cells than in CD4+ T cells. In the 0.1-3.0 mg/kg groups, partial responders had among the lowest normalized peripheral clonal expansion, particularly in CD8+ T cells. Clonal expansion of both CD4+ and CD8+ blood T cells was observed from baseline to week 6 at doses 0.1 to 3.0 mg/kg.

The trial excluded patients who had a history of autoimmune disease or were on systemic immunosuppression. Peripheral blood for TCR sequencing was collected from all dose cohorts at baseline, on cycle 4 day 1, and on cycle 7 day 1. The samples were drawn from a first-in-human, open-label, multicenter phase I dose-escalation trial of ivuxolimab. Adults with locally advanced or metastatic melanoma, renal cell carcinoma, hepatocellular carcinoma or head and neck squamous cell carcinoma were enrolled in the trial. Before TCR sequencing, CD4+ T cells and CD8+ T cells from peripheral blood were sorted into separate populations.

The clonotype was recovered from an adult with an advanced solid tumor such as melanoma, head and neck, liver or kidney cancer. The rearrangement combines TRBV5-1 with TRBJ2-3; the D gene cannot be named for sure. Sequencing used CD4+ or CD8+ T cells sorted from blood, obtained in a trial of the OX40 agonist ivuxolimab. The DNA reads TGCGCCAGCAGCTTCAGTGGCGTTTCAGATACGCAGTATTTT. This codes for CASSFSGVSDTQYF.